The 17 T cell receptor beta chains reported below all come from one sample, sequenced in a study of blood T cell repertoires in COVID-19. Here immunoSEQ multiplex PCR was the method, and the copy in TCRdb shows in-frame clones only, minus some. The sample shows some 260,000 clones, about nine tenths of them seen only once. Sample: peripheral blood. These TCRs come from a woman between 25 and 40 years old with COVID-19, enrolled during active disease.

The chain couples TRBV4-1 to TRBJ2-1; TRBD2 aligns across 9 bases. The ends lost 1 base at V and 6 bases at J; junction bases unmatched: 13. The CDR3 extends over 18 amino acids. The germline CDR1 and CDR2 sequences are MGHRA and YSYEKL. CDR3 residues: CASSQGLAGKNPLNEQFF. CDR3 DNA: TGCGCCAGCAGCCAAGGGCTAGCGGGGAAGAACCCCCTCAATGAGCAGTTCTTC.

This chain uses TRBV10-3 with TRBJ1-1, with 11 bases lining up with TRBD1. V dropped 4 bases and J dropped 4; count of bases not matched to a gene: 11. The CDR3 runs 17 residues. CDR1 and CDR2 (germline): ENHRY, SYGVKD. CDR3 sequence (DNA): TGTGCCATCAGTGGGACAGGGGGCGAGGTAAAGGTCACTGAAGCTTTCTTT. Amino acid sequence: CAISGTGGEVKVTEAFF.

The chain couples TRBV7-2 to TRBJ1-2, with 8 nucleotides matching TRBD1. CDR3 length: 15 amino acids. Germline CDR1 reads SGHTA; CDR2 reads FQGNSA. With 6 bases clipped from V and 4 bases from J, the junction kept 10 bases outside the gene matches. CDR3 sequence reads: CASRPRQGWAYGYTF. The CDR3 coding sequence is TGTGCCAGCAGACCCCGACAGGGGTGGGCCTATGGCTACACCTTC.

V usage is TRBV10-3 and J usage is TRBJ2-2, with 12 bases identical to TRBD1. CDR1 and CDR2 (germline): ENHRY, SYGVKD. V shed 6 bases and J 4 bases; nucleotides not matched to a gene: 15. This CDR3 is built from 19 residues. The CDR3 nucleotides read TGTGCCATCAGCCCGGGACAGGGGGCGCGATTGGGAGCCACCGGGGAGCTGTTTTTT. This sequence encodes CAISPGQGARLGATGELFF.

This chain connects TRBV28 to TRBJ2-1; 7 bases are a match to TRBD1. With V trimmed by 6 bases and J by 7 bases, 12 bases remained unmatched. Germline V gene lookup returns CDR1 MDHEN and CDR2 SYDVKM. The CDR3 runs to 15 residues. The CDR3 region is CASSSGQPANNEQFF. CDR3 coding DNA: TGTGCCAGCAGCTCGGGACAGCCGGCGAATAATGAGCAGTTCTTC.

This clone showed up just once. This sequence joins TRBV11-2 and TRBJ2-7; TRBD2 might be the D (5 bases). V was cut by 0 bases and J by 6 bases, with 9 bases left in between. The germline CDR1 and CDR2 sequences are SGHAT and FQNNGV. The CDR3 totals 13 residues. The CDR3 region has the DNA TGTGCCAGCAGCTTAGATGGGGAGCGCGAGCAGTACGTC. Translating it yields CASSLDGEREQYV.

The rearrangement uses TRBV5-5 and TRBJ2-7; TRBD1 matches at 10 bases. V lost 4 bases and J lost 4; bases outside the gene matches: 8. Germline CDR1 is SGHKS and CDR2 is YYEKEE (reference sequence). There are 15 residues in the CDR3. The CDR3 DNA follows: TGTGCCAGCAGCCTGGGGACGGGACAGGGGTACGAGCAGTACGTC. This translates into CASSLGTGQGYEQYV.

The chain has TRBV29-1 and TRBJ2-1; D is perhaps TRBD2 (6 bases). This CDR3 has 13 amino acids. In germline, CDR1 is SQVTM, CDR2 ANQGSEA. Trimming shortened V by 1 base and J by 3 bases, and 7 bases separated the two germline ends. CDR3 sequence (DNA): TGCAGCGTTGAAGGGGGGGACTACAATGAGCAGTTCTTC. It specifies CSVEGGDYNEQFF.

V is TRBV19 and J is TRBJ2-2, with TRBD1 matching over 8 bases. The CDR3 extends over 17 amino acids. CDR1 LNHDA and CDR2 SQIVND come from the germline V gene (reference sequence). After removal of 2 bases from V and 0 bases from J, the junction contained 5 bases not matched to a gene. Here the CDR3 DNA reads TGTGCCAGTAGTATACCGAGGGACAGGACGAACACCGGGGAGCTGTTTTTT. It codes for CASSIPRDRTNTGELFF.

The CDR3 nucleotides read TGTGCCAGCAGCCAATCGGTGTGGGTAGCGGGAATTTACGAGCAGTACGTC. Protein: CASSQSVWVAGIYEQYV. The genes are TRBV3-1 (or the pseudogene TRBV3-2) and TRBJ2-7, with TRBD2 matching 8 bases. CDR3 length equals 17 residues. Germline V lookup: CDR1 LGHDT, CDR2 YNNKEL (reference sequence). V dropped 2 bases and J dropped 4; count of bases not matched to a gene: 13.

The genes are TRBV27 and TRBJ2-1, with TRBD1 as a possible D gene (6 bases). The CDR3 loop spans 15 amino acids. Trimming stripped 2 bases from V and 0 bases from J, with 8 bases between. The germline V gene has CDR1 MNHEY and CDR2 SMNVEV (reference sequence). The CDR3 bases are TGTGCCAGCAGTTTACAGGGGAGCTCCTACAATGAGCAGTTCTTC. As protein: CASSLQGSSYNEQFF.

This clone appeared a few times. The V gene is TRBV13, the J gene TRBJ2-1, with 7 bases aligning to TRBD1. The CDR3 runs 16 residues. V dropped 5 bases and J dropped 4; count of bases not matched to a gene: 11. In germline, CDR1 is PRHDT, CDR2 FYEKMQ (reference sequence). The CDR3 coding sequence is TGTGCCAGCAGCCTAACAGGGGTTAGGTCTTACAATGAGCAGTTCTTC. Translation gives CASSLTGVRSYNEQFF.

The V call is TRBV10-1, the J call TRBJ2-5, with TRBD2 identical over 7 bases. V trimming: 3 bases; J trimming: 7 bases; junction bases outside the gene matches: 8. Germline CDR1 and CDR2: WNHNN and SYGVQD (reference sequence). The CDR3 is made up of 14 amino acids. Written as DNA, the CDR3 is TGCGCCAGCAGTGATAGCGGGCCAGGAGGGACCCAGTACTTC. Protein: CASSDSGPGGTQYF.

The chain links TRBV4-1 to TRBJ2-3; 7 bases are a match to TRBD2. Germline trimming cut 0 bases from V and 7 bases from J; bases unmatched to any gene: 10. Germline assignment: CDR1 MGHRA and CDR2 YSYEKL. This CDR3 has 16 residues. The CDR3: CASSQEASGETNTQYF. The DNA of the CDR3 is TGCGCCAGCAGCCAAGAGGCCAGCGGGGAGACAAATACGCAGTATTTT.

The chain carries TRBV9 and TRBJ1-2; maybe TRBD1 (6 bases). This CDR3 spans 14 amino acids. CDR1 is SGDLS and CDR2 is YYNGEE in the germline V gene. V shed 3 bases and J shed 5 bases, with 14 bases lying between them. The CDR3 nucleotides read TGTGCCAGCAGCGCAAGGGGGTTGAGTTATGGCTACACCTTC. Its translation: CASSARGLSYGYTF.

The CDR3 region has the DNA TGTGCCAGCAGTCAAACAGGGGTTCCCTTTCTCCTCTATGGCTACACCTTC. This gives the protein CASSQTGVPFLLYGYTF. The rearrangement links TRBV2 to TRBJ1-2; TRBD1 matches at 7 bases. Per germline, CDR1 SNHLY and CDR2 FYNNEI. V lost 5 bases, J lost 4 bases, and 16 bases stayed unmatched. The CDR3 totals 17 residues.

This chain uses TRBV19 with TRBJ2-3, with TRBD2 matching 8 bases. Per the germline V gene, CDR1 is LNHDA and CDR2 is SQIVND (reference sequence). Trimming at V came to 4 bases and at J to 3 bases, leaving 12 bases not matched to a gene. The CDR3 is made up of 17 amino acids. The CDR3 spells CASSTALGLGATDTQYF. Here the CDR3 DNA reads TGTGCCAGTAGTACCGCCTTGGGACTAGGAGCAACAGATACGCAGTATTTT. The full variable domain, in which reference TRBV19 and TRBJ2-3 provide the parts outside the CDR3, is DGGITQSPKYLFRKEGQNVTLSCEQNLNHDAMYWYRQDPGQGLRLIYYSQIVNDFQKGDIAEGYSVSREKKESFPLTVTSAQKNPTAFYLCASSTALGLGATDTQYFGPGTRLTVL.